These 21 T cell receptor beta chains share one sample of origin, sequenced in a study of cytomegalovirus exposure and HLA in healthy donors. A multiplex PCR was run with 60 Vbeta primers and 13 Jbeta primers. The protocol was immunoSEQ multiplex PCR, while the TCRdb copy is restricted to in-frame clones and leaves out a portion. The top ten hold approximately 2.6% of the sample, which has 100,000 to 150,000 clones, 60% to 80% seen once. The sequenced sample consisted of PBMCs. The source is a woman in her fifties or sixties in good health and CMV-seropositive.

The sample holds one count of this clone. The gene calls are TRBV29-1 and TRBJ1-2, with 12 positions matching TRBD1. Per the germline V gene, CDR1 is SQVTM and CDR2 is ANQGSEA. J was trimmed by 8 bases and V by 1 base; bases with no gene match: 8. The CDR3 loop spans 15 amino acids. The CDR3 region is CSVEGGGQGAWGYTF. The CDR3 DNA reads TGCAGCGTTGAAGGGGGGGGACAGGGGGCTTGGGGCTACACCTTC.

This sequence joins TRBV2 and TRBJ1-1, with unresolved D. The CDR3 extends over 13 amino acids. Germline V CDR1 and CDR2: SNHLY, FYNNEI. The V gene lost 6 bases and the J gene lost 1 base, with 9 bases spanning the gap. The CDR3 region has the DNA TGTGCCAGCAGCCTCCGAGGGAACACTGAAGCTTTCTTT. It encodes CASSLRGNTEAFF.

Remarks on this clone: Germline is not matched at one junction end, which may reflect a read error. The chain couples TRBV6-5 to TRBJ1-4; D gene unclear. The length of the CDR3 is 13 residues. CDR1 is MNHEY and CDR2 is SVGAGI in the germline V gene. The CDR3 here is CASSYSGRGVWLF. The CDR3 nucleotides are TGTGCCAGCAGTTACTCCGGGAGAGGAGTGTGGCTTTTT.

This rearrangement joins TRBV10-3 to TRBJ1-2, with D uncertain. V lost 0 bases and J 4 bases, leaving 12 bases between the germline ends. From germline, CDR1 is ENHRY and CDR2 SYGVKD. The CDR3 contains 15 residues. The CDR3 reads CAISESVQISYGYTF. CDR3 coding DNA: TGTGCCATCAGTGAGTCCGTCCAGATCAGCTATGGCTACACCTTC.

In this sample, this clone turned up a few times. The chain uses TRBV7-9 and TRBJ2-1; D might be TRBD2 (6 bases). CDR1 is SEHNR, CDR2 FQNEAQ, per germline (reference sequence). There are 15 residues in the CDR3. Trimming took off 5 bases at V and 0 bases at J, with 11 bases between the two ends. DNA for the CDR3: TGTGCCAGCAGCCTTGCGGGAAGCTCCTACAATGAGCAGTTCTTC. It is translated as CASSLAGSSYNEQFF.

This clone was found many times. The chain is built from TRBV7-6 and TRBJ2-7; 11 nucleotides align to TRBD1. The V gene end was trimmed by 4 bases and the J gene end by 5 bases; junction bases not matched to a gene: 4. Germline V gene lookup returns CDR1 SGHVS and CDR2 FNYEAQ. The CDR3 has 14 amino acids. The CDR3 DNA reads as TGTGCCAGCAGCTACTCGGGACAGGGGGACGAGCAGTACTTC. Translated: CASSYSGQGDEQYF.

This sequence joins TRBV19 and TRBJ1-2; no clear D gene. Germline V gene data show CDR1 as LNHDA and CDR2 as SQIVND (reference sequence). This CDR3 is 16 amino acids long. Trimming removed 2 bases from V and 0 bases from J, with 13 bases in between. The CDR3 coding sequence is TGTGCCAGTAGTATAACGGTTCGGGGTGCTAACTATGGCTACACCTTC. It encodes CASSITVRGANYGYTF.

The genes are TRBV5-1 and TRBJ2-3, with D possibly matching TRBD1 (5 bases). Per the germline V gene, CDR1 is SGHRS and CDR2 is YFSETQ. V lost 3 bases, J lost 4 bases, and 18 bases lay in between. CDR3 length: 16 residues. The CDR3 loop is CASSYTDRGWADTQYF. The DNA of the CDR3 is TGCGCCAGCAGCTACACTGACAGAGGATGGGCAGATACGCAGTATTTT.

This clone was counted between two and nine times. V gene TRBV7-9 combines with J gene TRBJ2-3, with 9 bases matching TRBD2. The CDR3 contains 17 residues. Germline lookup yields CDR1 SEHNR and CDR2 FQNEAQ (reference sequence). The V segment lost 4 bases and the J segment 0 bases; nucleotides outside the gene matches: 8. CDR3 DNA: TGTGCCAGCAGCTCGGCGGGGGGGCGAGCCAGCACAGATACGCAGTATTTT. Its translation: CASSSAGGRASTDTQYF.

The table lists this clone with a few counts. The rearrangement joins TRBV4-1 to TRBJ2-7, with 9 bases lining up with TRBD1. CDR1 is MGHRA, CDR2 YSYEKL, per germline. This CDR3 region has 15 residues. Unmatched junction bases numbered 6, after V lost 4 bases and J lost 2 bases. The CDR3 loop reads CASSLQGQGAYEQYF. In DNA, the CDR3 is TGCGCCAGCAGCCTCCAGGGACAGGGCGCCTACGAGCAGTACTTC.

The CDR3 here is CASSEDVQVPGNTIYF. CDR3 bases: TGTGCCAGCAGTGAAGATGTGCAGGTACCTGGAAACACCATATATTTT. The chain links TRBV6-1 to TRBJ1-3; D gene unclear. Germline V gene lookup returns CDR1 MNHNS and CDR2 SASEGT. Deletions cut 1 base from V and 2 bases from J, with 12 bases between. This CDR3 region has 16 residues.

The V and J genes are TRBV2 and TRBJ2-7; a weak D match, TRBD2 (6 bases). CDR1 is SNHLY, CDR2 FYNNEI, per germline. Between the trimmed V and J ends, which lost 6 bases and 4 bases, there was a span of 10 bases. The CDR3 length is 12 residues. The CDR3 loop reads CASRDYRYEQYF. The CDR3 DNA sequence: TGTGCCAGCAGGGACTACCGATACGAGCAGTACTTC.

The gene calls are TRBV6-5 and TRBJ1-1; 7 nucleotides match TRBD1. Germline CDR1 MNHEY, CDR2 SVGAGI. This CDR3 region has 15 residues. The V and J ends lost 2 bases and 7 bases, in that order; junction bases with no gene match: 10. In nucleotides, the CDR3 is TGTGCCAGCAGTTACGACAGGGCCGGGTTGGGTGAAGCTTTCTTT. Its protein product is CASSYDRAGLGEAFF.

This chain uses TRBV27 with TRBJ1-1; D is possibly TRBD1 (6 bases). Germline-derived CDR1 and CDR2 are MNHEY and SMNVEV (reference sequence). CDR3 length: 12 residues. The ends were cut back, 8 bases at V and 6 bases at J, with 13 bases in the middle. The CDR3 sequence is CASRGQLPEAFF. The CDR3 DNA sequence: TGTGCCAGCCGCGGACAGCTACCTGAAGCTTTCTTT.

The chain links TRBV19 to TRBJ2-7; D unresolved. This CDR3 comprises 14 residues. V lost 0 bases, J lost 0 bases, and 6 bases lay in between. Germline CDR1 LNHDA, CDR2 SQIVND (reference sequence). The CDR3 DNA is TGTGCCAGTAGTATAGATCCCAGCTCCTACGAGCAGTACTTC. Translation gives CASSIDPSSYEQYF.

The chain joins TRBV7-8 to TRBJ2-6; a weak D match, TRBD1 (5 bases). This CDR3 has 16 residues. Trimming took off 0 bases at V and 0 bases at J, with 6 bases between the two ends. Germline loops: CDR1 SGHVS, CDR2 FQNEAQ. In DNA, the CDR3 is TGTGCCAGCAGCTTAGCAGGGGCCTCTGGGGCCAACGTCCTGACTTTC. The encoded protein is CASSLAGASGANVLTF.

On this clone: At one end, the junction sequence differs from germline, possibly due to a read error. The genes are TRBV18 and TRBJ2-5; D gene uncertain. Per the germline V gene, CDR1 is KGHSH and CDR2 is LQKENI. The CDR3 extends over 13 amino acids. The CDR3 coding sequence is TGTGCCAGCTCACTTGGCCACCAGGAGACCCAGTACTTC. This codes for CASSLGHQETQYF. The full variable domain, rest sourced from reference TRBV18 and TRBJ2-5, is NAGVMQNPRHLVRRRGQEARLRCSPMKGHSHVYWYRQLPEEGLKFMVYLQKENIIDESGMPKERFSAEFPKEGPSILRIQQVVRGDSAAYFCASSLGHQETQYFGPGTRLLVL.

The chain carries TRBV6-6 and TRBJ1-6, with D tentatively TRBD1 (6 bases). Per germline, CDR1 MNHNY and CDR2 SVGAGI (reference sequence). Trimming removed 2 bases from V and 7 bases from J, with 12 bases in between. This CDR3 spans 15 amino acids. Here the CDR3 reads CASSYPRQGNSPLHF. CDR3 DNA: TGTGCCAGCAGTTACCCCCGGCAGGGGAATTCACCCCTCCACTTT.

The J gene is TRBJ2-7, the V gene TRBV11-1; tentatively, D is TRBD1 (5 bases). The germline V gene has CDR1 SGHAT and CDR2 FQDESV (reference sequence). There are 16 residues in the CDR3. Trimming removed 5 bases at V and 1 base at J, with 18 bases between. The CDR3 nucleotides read TGTGCCAGCAGCCCCTTCCCCCAGGGCAGGTCCTACGAGCAGTACTTC. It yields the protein CASSPFPQGRSYEQYF.

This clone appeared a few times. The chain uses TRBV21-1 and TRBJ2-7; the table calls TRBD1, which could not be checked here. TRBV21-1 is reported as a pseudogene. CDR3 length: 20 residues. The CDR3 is CASSARFRSRETGISYEQYF. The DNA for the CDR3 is TGTGCCAGCAGCGCACGATTTAGATCGAGGGAGACAGGTATCTCCTACGAGCAGTACTTC.

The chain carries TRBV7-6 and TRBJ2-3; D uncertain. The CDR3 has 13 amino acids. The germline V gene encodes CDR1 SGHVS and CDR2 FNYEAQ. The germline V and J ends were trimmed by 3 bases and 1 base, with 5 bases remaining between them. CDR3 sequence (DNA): TGTGCCAGCAGCTTGCCGGGCACAGATACGCAGTATTTT. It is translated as CASSLPGTDTQYF.